This TCR beta chain stems from a study of cytomegalovirus exposure and HLA in healthy donors. Study details: Most genotyped donors, around 86% of 300 to 400, had Caucasian-associated genetic ancestry. The study, taken as a whole, reports: Several V segments, TRBV6-2 and TRBV6-3 among them, could not be told apart and were dropped. The study flagged approximately 180 TCR beta chains as cytomegalovirus-associated. Presence/absence analyses took donor sequencing depth as roughly uniform.

The CDR3 extends over 14 amino acids. From germline, CDR1 is SEHNR and CDR2 FQNEAQ (reference sequence). V shed 2 bases and J 10 bases; nucleotides not matched to a gene: 8. About this clone itself: Its antigen is unknown.

The PCR was carried out with 60 Vbeta primers and 13 Jbeta primers. The method was immunoSEQ multiplex PCR; TCRdb's version includes in-frame clones alone and lacks a portion of them. The sample has over 65,000 clones; approximately 78% are singletons. The TCR was taken from a man aged 35 to 55 in good health and CMV-seronegative. Material: PBMCs. The V call is TRBV7-9, the J call TRBJ2-1, with 7 positions matching TRBD2. CDR3 amino acids: CASSLSRLAEEQFF. The CDR3 region has the DNA TGTGCCAGCAGCTTATCGAGACTAGCTGAAGAGCAGTTCTTC.